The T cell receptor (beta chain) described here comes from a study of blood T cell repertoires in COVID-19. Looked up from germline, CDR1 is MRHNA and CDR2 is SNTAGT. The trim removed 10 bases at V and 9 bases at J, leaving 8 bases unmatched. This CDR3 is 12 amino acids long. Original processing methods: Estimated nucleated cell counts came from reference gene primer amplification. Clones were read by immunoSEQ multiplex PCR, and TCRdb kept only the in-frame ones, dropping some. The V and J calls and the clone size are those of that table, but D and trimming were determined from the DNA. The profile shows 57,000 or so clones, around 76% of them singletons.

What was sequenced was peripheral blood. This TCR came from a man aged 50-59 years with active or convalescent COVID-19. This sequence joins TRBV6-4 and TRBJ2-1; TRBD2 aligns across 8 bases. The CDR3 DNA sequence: TGTGCCACCAGGACTAGCATGGGTGAGCAGTTCTTC. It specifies CATRTSMGEQFF.